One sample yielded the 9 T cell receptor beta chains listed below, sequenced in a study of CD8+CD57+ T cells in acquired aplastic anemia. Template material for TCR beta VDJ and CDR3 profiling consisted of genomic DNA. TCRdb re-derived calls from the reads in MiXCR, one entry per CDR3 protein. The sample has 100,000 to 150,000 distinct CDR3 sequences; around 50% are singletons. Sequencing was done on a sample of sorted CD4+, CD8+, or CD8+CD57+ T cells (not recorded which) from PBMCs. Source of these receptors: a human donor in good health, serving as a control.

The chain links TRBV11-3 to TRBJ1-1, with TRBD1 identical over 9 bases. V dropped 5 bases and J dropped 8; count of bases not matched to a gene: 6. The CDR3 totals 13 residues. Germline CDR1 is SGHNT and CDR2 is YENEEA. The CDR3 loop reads CASSRQGEQEAFF. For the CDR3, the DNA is TGTGCCAGCAGCAGACAGGGGGAACAAGAAGCTTTCTTT.

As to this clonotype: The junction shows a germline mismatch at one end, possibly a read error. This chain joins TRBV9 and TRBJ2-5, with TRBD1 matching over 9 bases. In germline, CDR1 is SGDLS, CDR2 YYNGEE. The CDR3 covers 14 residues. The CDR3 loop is CASGVGQGKETQYF. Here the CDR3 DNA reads TGTGCCAGCGGCGTAGGACAGGGGAAGGAGACCCAGTACTTT.

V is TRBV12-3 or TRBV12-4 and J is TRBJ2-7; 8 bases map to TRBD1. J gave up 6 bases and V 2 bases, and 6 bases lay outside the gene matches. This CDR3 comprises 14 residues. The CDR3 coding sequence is TGTGCCAGCAGTTTACAGGGGGCCCGAGGCGAGCAGTACTTC. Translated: CASSLQGARGEQYF.

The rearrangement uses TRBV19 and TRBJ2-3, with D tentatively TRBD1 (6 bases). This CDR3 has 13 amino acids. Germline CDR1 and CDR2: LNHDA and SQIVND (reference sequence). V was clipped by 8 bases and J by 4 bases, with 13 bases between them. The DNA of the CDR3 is TGTGCCAGTGCACCCTGGACAGCAGATACGCAGTATTTT. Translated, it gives CASAPWTADTQYF.

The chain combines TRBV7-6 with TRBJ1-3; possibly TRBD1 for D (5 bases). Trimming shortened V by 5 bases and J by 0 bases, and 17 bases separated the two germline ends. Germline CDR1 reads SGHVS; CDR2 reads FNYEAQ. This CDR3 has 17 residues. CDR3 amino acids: CASSTSARGHSGNTIYF. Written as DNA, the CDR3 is TGTGCCAGCAGCACCTCGGCACGGGGCCACTCTGGAAACACCATATATTTT.

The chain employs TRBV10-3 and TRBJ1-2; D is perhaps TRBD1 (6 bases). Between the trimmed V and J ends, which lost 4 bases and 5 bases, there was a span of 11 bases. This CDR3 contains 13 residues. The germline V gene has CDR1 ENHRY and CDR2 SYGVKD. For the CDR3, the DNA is TGTGCCATCAGTGGGACAGAAGGATATGGCTACACCTTC. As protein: CAISGTEGYGYTF.

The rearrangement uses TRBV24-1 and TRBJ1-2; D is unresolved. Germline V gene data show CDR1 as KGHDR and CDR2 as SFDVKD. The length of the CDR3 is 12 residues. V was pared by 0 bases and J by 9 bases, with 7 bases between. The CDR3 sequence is CATSDLGQSYTF. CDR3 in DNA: TGTGCCACCAGTGATTTGGGGCAGAGCTACACCTTC.

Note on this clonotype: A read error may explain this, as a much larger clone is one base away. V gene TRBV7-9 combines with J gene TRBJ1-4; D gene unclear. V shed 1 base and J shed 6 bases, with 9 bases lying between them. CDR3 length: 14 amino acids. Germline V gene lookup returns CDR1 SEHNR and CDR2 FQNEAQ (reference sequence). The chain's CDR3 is CASSLGPSHEKLFF. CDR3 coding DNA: TGTGCCAGCAGCTTAGGACCCTCTCATGAAAAACTGTTTTTT.

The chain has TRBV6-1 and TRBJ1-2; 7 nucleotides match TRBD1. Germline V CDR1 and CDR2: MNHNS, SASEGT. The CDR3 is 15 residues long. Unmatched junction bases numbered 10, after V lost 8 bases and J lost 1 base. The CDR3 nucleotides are TGTGCCAGCCTCATGGGCAGGGGGAATAACTATGGCTACACCTTC. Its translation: CASLMGRGNNYGYTF.